Listed below are T cell receptor beta chains from one sample, sequenced in a study of T-cell memory formation after mild COVID-19. MiXCR, run by TCRdb on the 5' RACE reads, gives a single entry per CDR3 protein. The top ten clones hold about 7.4% of a sample with 550,000 to 600,000 distinct CDR3 sequences, approximately 15% of them seen once. Specimen: PBMCs or a T cell subset sorted from them (not recorded which). The receptor source for this set is an adult woman who had mild COVID-19 (a few samples of this study predate the infection). Cell type and time point are not known. CDR3s include the opening cysteine and the closing phenylalanine or tryptophan. A D gene is named only where the DNA matches it firmly. The size entry is marked missing in some rows and otherwise reads once, few, many or a size class.

D gene,V gene,J gene,clone size,CDR3 protein,CDR3 DNA
TRBD1,TRBV10-3,TRBJ2-1,few,CAIRGDRAEISSYNEQFF,TGTGCCATCAGGGGGGACAGGGCGGAAATCAGCTCCTACAATGAGCAGTTCTTC
.,TRBV14,TRBJ1-2,.,CASSNTAAYGYTF,TGTGCCAGCAGCAATACGGCAGCCTATGGCTACACCTTC
TRBD2,TRBV3-1,TRBJ2-3,.,CASSQGGGAGDTQYF,TGTGCCAGCAGCCAAGGCGGGGGGGCCGGAGATACGCAGTATTTT
TRBD2,TRBV7-2,TRBJ2-1,few,CASSRTRRSYNEQFF,TGTGCCAGCAGCCGGACTAGGAGGTCCTACAATGAGCAGTTCTTC
.,TRBV29-1,TRBJ1-1,.,CSAQPYGHLNTEAFF,TGCAGCGCCCAACCTTATGGACATCTGAACACTGAAGCTTTCTTT
.,TRBV19,TRBJ2-2,.,CASSIQGLNTGELFF,TGTGCCAGTAGTATACAGGGGTTGAACACCGGGGAGCTGTTTTTT
.,TRBV10-3,TRBJ1-2,few,CAISGGSVREGGYTF,TGTGCCATCAGTGGAGGAAGTGTCCGGGAGGGTGGCTACACCTTC
.,TRBV29-1,TRBJ2-7,few,CSAADSWAIYEQYF,TGCAGCGCCGCGGACAGCTGGGCTATCTACGAGCAGTACTTC
TRBD2,TRBV20-1,TRBJ2-2,few,CSANPSGTNTGELFF,TGCAGTGCCAACCCTAGCGGTACGAACACCGGGGAGCTGTTTTTT
TRBD2,TRBV12-3/TRBV12-4,TRBJ2-7,.,CASSQLAGNEQYF,TGTGCCAGCAGCCAACTAGCGGGGAACGAGCAGTACTTC
TRBD1,TRBV7-3,TRBJ2-6,.,CASSLTGDGANVLTF,TGTGCCAGCAGCCTCACAGGGGACGGGGCCAACGTCCTGACTTTC
.,TRBV7-8,TRBJ2-7,few,CASSLGRQFLTGEQYF,TGTGCCAGCAGCTTAGGTAGGCAGTTCTTAACCGGCGAGCAGTACTTC
TRBD1,TRBV6-2/TRBV6-3,TRBJ1-4,.,CASSSYLRDRDLGEKLFF,TGTGCCAGCAGTTCTTACCTCCGGGACAGGGACCTCGGAGAAAAACTGTTTTTT
.,TRBV20-1,TRBJ2-7,.,CSATQPGRLSYEQYF,TGCAGTGCTACCCAGCCAGGACGACTCTCCTACGAGCAGTACTTC
TRBD1,TRBV5-6,TRBJ2-2,few,CASSPGQGVPGELFF,TGTGCCAGCAGCCCGGGACAGGGGGTTCCCGGGGAGCTGTTTTTT
TRBD2,TRBV5-4,TRBJ2-7,once,CASSWELAGGSYEQYF,TGTGCCAGCAGCTGGGAACTAGCGGGAGGATCCTACGAGCAGTACTTC
.,TRBV4-1,TRBJ1-1,.,CASSQANRDTEAFF,TGCGCCAGCAGCCAAGCGAACAGAGACACTGAAGCTTTCTTT